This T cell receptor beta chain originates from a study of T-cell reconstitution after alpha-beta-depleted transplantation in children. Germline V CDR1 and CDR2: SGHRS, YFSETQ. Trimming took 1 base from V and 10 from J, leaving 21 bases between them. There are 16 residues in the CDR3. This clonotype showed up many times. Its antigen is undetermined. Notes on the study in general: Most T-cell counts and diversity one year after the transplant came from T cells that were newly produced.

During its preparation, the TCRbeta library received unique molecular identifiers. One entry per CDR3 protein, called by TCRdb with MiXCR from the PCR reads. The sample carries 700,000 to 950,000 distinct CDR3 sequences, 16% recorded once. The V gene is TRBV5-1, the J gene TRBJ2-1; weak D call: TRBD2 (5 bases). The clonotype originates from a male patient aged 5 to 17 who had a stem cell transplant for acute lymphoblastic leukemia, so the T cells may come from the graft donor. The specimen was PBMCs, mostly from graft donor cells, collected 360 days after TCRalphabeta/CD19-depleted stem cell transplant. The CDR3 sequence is CASSLNTGLPPGEQFF. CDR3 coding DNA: TGCGCCAGCAGCTTGAACACTGGACTTCCGCCCGGGGAGCAGTTCTTC.